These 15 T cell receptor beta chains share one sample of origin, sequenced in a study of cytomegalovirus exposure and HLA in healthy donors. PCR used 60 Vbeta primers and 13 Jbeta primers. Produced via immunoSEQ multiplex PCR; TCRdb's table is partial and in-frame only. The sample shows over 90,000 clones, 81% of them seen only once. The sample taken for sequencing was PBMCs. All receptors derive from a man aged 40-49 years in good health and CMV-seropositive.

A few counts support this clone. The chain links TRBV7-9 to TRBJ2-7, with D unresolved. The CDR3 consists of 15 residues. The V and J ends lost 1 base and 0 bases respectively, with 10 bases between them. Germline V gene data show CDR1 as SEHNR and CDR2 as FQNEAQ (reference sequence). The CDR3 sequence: CASSLDPVSSYEQYF. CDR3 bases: TGTGCCAGCAGCTTAGATCCGGTGAGCTCCTACGAGCAGTACTTC.

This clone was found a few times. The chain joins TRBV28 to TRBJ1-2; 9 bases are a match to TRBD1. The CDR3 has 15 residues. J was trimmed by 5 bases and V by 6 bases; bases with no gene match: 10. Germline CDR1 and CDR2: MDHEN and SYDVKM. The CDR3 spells CASSQTGGGRYGYTF. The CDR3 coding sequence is TGTGCCAGCAGCCAAACAGGGGGCGGTCGGTATGGCTACACCTTC.

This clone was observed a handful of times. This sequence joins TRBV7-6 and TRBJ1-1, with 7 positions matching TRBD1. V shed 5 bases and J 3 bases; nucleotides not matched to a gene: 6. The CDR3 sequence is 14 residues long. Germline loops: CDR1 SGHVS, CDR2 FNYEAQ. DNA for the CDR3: TGTGCCAGCAGCAAAAACAGGGGTGACACTGAAGCTTTCTTT. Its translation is CASSKNRGDTEAFF.

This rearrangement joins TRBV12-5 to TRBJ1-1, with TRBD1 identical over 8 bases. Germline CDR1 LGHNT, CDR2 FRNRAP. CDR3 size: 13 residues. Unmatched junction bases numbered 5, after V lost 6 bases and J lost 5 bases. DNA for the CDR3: TGTGCTAGTGGCCTTAGACAGGGGACTGAAGCTTTCTTT. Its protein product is CASGLRQGTEAFF.

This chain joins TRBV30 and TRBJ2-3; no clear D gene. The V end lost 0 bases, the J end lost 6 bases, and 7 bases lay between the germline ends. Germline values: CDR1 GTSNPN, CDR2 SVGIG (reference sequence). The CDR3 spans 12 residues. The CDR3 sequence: CAWSVSWDTQYF. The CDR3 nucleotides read TGTGCCTGGAGTGTGAGTTGGGATACGCAGTATTTT.

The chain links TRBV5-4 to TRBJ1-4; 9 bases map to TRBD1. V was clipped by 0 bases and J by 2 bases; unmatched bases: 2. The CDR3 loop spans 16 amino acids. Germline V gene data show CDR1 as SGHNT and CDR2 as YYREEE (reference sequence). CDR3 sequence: CASSLGTGATNEKLFF. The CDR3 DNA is TGTGCCAGCAGCTTGGGGACAGGGGCTACTAATGAAAAACTGTTTTTT.

The CDR3 region has the DNA TGTGCCAGCTCACCCACGCGGGGCAGCCCGAACACCGGGGAGCTGTTTTTT. Protein sequence: CASSPTRGSPNTGELFF. The chain employs TRBV18 and TRBJ2-2; D may be TRBD2 (6 bases). Deletions cut 3 bases from V and 0 bases from J, with 14 bases between. The CDR3 totals 17 residues. Germline V lookup: CDR1 KGHSH, CDR2 LQKENI.

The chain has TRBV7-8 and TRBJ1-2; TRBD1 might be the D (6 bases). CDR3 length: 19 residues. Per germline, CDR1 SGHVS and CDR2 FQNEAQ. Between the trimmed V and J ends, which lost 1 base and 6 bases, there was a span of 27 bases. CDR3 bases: TGTGCCAGCAGCTTAGGCCGCCAGAGACAGGATCAATTCCCCCATGGCTACACCTTC. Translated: CASSLGRQRQDQFPHGYTF.

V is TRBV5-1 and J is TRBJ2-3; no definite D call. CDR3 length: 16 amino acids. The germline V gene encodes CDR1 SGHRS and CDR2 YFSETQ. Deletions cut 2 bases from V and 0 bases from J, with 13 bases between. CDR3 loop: CASSFGGPASTDTQYF. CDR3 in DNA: TGCGCCAGCAGCTTTGGTGGGCCCGCAAGCACAGATACGCAGTATTTT.

The CDR3 nucleotides are TGTGCCAGCAGCTTGGATGAGAGCTCCTACAATGAGCAGTTCTTC. Its protein product is CASSLDESSYNEQFF. The V call is TRBV5-4, the J call TRBJ2-1; no clear D gene. Trimming took off 0 bases at V and 0 bases at J, with 7 bases between the two ends. CDR1 and CDR2 from the germline V gene are SGHNT and YYREEE (reference sequence). The CDR3 loop spans 15 amino acids. The entire variable domain, with the rest obtained from reference TRBV5-4 and TRBJ2-1, is as follows: ETGVTQSPTHLIKTRGQQVTLRCSSQSGHNTVSWYQQALGQGPQFIFQYYREEENGRGNFPPRFSGLQFPNYSSELNVNALELDDSALYLCASSLDESSYNEQFFGPGTRLTVL.

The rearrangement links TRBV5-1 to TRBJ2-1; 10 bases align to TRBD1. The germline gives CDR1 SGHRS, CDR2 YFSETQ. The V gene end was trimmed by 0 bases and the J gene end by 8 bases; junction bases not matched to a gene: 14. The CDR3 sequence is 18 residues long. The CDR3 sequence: CASSLAFRTGTGDDEQFF. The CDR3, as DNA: TGCGCCAGCAGCTTGGCTTTCCGAACCGGGACAGGGGACGATGAGCAGTTCTTC.

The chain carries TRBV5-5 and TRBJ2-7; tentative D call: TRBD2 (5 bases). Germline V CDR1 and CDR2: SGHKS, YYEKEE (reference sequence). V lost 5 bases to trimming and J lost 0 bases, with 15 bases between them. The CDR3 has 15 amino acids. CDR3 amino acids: CASSDGRGSSYEQYF. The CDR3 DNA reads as TGTGCCAGCAGTGATGGACGGGGAAGCTCCTACGAGCAGTACTTC.

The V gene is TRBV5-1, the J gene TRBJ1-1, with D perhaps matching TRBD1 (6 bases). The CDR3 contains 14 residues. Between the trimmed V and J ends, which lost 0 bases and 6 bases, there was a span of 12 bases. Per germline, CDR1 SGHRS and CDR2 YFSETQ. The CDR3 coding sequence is TGCGCCAGCAGCTTGGCCTTCAGGGGCGCTGAAGCTTTCTTT. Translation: CASSLAFRGAEAFF.

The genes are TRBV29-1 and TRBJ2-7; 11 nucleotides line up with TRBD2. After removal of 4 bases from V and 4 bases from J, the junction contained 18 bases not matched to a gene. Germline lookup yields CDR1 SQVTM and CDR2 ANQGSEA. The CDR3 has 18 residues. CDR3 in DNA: TGCAGCGTTGGCGGACTAGCGGGCTACCTTGGTGGGCGATACGAGCAGTACTTC. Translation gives CSVGGLAGYLGGRYEQYF.

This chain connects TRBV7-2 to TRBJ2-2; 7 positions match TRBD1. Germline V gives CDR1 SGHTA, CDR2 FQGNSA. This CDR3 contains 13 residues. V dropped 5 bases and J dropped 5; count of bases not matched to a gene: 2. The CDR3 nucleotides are TGTGCCAGCAGCGGGGACAGAACCGGGGAGCTGTTTTTT. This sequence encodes CASSGDRTGELFF.